Included here is one T cell receptor (beta chain) sequence, with context. Its antigen remains unknown. These data come from a study of shared clonotypes between healthy human individuals. Study-wide findings and caveats: The sharing of 5% to 6.5% of naive CD4 clonotypes was seen across a few donors. Some clonotypes were shared by all four sorted-subset donors, while others were not shared. The non-shared ones had lower generation probabilities than the shared ones. Exclusively blood specimens were collected; tissue repertoires likely differ.

For each subset, genomic DNA was distributed in equal portions over several immunoSEQ plates. Measured with immunoSEQ multiplex PCR; TCRdb has only the in-frame clones, and not every one. The sample comprises 550,000 to 700,000 clones, 55% to 85% of which are singletons, and 1.5% to 2% rests with the top ten. CDR1 is SGHRS and CDR2 is YFSETQ in the germline V gene. The CDR3 has 16 residues. Trimming shortened V by 2 bases and J by 5 bases, and 17 bases separated the two germline ends. The gene calls are TRBV5-1 and TRBJ2-1; D is perhaps TRBD1 or TRBD2 (6 bases each). Sequencing was performed on memory CD4+ T cells sorted from blood. Subset: CD45RA-negative fraction. The TCR originated in a woman aged 30 to 39 in good health. The CDR3 protein is CASSLGGPLLNNEQFF. CDR3 DNA: TGCGCCAGCAGCTTAGGGGGGCCGCTCCTGAACAATGAGCAGTTCTTC.